A few counts support the clone carrying this T cell receptor (beta chain). No antigen is known for it. TCRdb redid the calling of the 5' RACE reads with MiXCR, one entry per CDR3 protein. This sample has 470,000 or so distinct CDR3 sequences, with over 15% found just once. These data come from a study of T-cell memory formation after mild COVID-19. Overall study results and limits: Pre-infection memory carried some responding clones, suggesting that cross-reactive memory joined. CD8+ contracting clones occupied EMRA, while CD4+ ones occupied mainly CM and EM.

The V end lost 0 bases, the J end lost 0 bases, and 14 bases lay between the germline ends. CDR1 and CDR2 from the germline V gene are MNHNY and SVGAGI (reference sequence). CDR3 length: 17 amino acids. Specimen: PBMCs or a T cell subset sorted from them (not recorded which). This TCR derives from an adult woman who had mild COVID-19 (a few samples of this study predate the infection). Cell type and time point are not known. This chain links TRBV6-6 with TRBJ1-2; D possibly corresponds to TRBD1 (6 bases). The CDR3 reads CASSYSGGRASNYGYTF. Written as DNA, the CDR3 is TGTGCCAGCAGTTACTCGGGGGGCCGGGCGTCTAACTATGGCTACACCTTC.